This note documents a single T cell receptor (beta chain) sequence. The CDR3 spans 14 residues. Between the trimmed V and J ends, which lost 1 base and 9 bases, there was a span of 13 bases. The germline V gene has CDR1 SGHTA and CDR2 FQGTGA. The sample belongs to a study of T-cell reconstitution after alpha-beta-depleted transplantation in children. The authors prepared the TCRbeta library with unique molecular identifiers. Using its own MiXCR run on the PCR reads, TCRdb lists one record per CDR3 protein. In the table there are about a million distinct CDR3 sequences, about 31% of which are singletons.

The V and J genes are TRBV7-3 and TRBJ2-1; perhaps D is TRBD1 or TRBD2 (6 bases each). The input for sequencing was PBMCs, mostly from graft donor cells, taken 360 days after TCRalphabeta/CD19-depleted stem cell transplant. The origin of this receptor is a boy younger than two who had a stem cell transplant for SCID, so the T cells may come from the graft donor. In DNA form, the CDR3 reads TGTGCCAGCAGCTTAAGAGGGGGGAAGAGTGAGCAGTTCTTC. Its translation: CASSLRGGKSEQFF. The whole variable domain, remainder taken from reference TRBV7-3 and TRBJ2-1, is GAGVSQTPSNKVTEKGKYVELRCDPISGHTALYWYRQSLGQGPEFLIYFQGTGAADDSGLPNDRFFAVRPEGSVSTLKIQRTERGDSAVYLCASSLRGGKSEQFFGPGTRLTVL.